This is a list of T cell receptor beta chains from one sample in a study of technical replicates of blood from a few donors. The protocol was immunoSEQ multiplex PCR, while the TCRdb copy is restricted to in-frame clones and leaves out a portion. The data contain around 75,000 clones, 75% to 95% of them seen just once; the ten biggest clones take up roughly 0.27%. The specimen sequenced was T cells isolated from PBMCs. Source of these receptors: a human donor in good health. Each CDR3 is given with its conserved first and last residue. A D gene is named only where the DNA matches it firmly. A clone size is listed for some rows: how often the clone was seen (once, few, many), or a class if it is expanded.

>TRBV10-1|NA|TRBJ2-7|NA
TGCGCCAGCAGTCCAGCCCGGGGGATGGCTAGCCGCGAGCAGTACTTC
CASSPARGMASREQYF
>TRBV18|NA|TRBJ1-1|NA
TGTGCCAGCTCACTGGAGAACCAGGGGACTGAAGCTTTCTTT
CASSLENQGTEAFF
>TRBV5-6|TRBD2|TRBJ2-5|NA
TGTGCCACGGGACTAGCGGGGGAACAAGAGACCCAGTACTTC
CATGLAGEQETQYF
>TRBV19|NA|TRBJ1-1|NA
TGTGCCAGTAGTAGGGGGCACACTGAAGCTTTCTTT
CASSRGHTEAFF
>TRBV7-3|TRBD1|TRBJ2-1|NA
TGTGCCAGCAGCGAAGGGACAGGGAGTTACAATGAGCAGTTCTTC
CASSEGTGSYNEQFF
>TRBV29-1|TRBD2|TRBJ2-1|NA
TGCAGCGTTGTGCCTAGCGGGAGAGTAAGCGGTGAGCAGTTCTTC
CSVVPSGRVSGEQFF
>TRBV18|TRBD1|TRBJ2-5|NA
TGTGCCAGCTCAATCCTCTCCGGGACAGGGAGAGAGACCCAGTACTTC
CASSILSGTGRETQYF
>TRBV18|TRBD1|TRBJ1-1|NA
TGTGCCAGCTCGCCCACCTGGACAGGGAACACTGAAGCTTTCTTT
CASSPTWTGNTEAFF
>TRBV28|TRBD1|TRBJ1-1|NA
TGTGCCAGCAGTCCCACAGGGGCGAATGGACTGAACACTGAAGCTTTCTTT
CASSPTGANGLNTEAFF
>TRBV28|NA|TRBJ1-2|few
TGTGCCAGCAGAACCCCACAGGGTTTGATTAACGGCTACACCTTC
CASRTPQGLINGYTF
>TRBV2|NA|TRBJ2-7|NA
TGTGCCAGCAGACCCGGACAGTCCTACGAGCAGTACTTC
CASRPGQSYEQYF
>TRBV14|NA|TRBJ2-2|NA
TGTGCCAGCAGCTACGTCCTAGCGAGGGGCGGGGAGCTGTTTTTT
CASSYVLARGGELFF
>TRBV9|NA|TRBJ2-7|once
TGTGCCAGCAGCGTAGCTCCCGACGGGGGGCGCCGGGAGCAGTACTTC
CASSVAPDGGRREQYF
>TRBV29-1|NA|TRBJ2-3|NA
TGCAGCCCCGGAGGGCCAGATACGCAGTATTTT
CSPGGPDTQYF
>TRBV30|TRBD1|TRBJ1-2|NA
TGTGCCTGGAGGTGGGACAGGGAAGGCTACACCTTC
CAWRWDREGYTF
>TRBV19|TRBD1|TRBJ1-5|NA
TGTGCCAGTAGTATTCATGGTCCAGGGGGAAGGGGCAATCAGCCCCAGCATTTT
CASSIHGPGGRGNQPQHF
>TRBV19|TRBD1|TRBJ1-3|NA
TGTGCCAGTAGTCCCAGGGGACAGTTCTCTGGAAACACCATATATTTT
CASSPRGQFSGNTIYF
>TRBV5-1|TRBD1|TRBJ1-2|NA
TGCGCCAGCAGACCCGTGGGACAGGAAAACGTCTATGGCTACACCTTC
CASRPVGQENVYGYTF
>TRBV6-5|TRBD1|TRBJ2-1|once
TGTGCCAGCAGTTCACCTCCGGGACAGACCTACAATGAGCAGTTCTTC
CASSSPPGQTYNEQFF
>TRBV21-1|NA|TRBJ1-1|NA
TGTGCCAGCAGTAAAAGCGGGGGGGGACAGGGGAACACTGAAGCTTTCTTT
CASSKSGGGQGNTEAFF
>TRBV6-6|NA|TRBJ1-1|NA
TGTGCCAGCAGATCCTCGACAGACCCGAACACTGAAGCTTTCTTT
CASRSSTDPNTEAFF
>TRBV4-1|NA|TRBJ1-2|NA
TGCGCCAGCAGCCACACAAGGGCCTCCGGGCGGGATAACTATGGCTACACCTTC
CASSHTRASGRDNYGYTF
>TRBV6-1|NA|TRBJ2-2|once
TGTGCCAGCAGTGTTCCGAGAGTAAACACCGGGGAGCTGTTTTTT
CASSVPRVNTGELFF
>TRBV6-6|NA|TRBJ2-7|once
TGTGCCTCACGCAGGTTTGGCGAGCAGTACTTC
CASRRFGEQYF
>TRBV5-6|NA|TRBJ2-3|NA
TGTGCCAGCAGCCCGCCGTATATGCGAGATACGCAGTATTTT
CASSPPYMRDTQYF
>TRBV6-5|NA|TRBJ1-5|NA
TGTGCCAGCAGCAAAGAGTCGTATAGCAATCAGCCCCAGCATTTT
CASSKESYSNQPQHF
>TRBV30|NA|TRBJ1-1|NA
TGTGCCTGGCGACCAGGGGTCACTGAAGCTTTCTTT
CAWRPGVTEAFF
>TRBV10-1|TRBD2|TRBJ2-3|NA
TGCGCCAGCAGCCCCGCTGGACTAGCGGAGGGAGATACGCAGTATTTT
CASSPAGLAEGDTQYF
>TRBV19|TRBD2|TRBJ2-6|NA
TGTGCCACCCTAGGGGCAGGGAGGGGTTCTGGGGCCAACGTCCTGACTTTC
CATLGAGRGSGANVLTF
>TRBV2|NA|TRBJ2-6|NA
TGTGCCAGCTTTTCCGGGAGCGTTGCTTATTTCTCTGGGGCCAACGTCCTGACTTTC
CASFSGSVAYFSGANVLTF
>TRBV4-1|NA|TRBJ2-7|NA
TGCGCCAGCAGCCCGATAGGGGGCGAGCAGTACTTC
CASSPIGGEQYF
>TRBV9|NA|TRBJ2-2|NA
TGTGCCAGCAGCGTAGCTAGGCCCTCTCAGCTGTTTTTT
CASSVARPSQLFF
>TRBV28|TRBD1|TRBJ2-7|NA
TGTGCCAGCGAGGACAGGGGGCGCGGGGCCGAGCAGTACTTC
CASEDRGRGAEQYF
>TRBV4-1|NA|TRBJ2-2|NA
TGCGCCAGCAGCCAACAGATGAGACAGCCGAACACCGGGGAGCTGTTTTTT
CASSQQMRQPNTGELFF
>TRBV5-1|TRBD1|TRBJ2-1|NA
TGCGCCAGCAGCGTGGGACAGACTTACAATGAGCAGTTCTTC
CASSVGQTYNEQFF
>TRBV5-4|TRBD1|TRBJ1-4|NA
TGTGCCAGCAGCTTGGGGGGACAGGGAGGTGAAAAACTGTTTTTT
CASSLGGQGGEKLFF
>TRBV11-2|TRBD2|TRBJ2-5|NA
TGTGCCAGCAGCACAGGGACTAGCGACGGGGAGACCCAGTACTTC
CASSTGTSDGETQYF
>TRBV7-9|TRBD1|TRBJ1-1|NA
TGTGCCAGCAGCTTAACAGGGGGGGGAACTGAAGCTTTCTTT
CASSLTGGGTEAFF
>TRBV19|TRBD2|TRBJ2-1|NA
TGTGCCAGTAGTATCGGGACTAGCGGGGGAGATGAGCAGTTCTTC
CASSIGTSGGDEQFF
>TRBV6-4|NA|TRBJ1-1|NA
TGTGCCAGCAGTGATACGACATATCCGACTGAAGCTTTCTTT
CASSDTTYPTEAFF
>TRBV6-1|NA|TRBJ1-2|once
TGTGCCAGCAGCGACCAAACAACTACTAACTATGGCTACACCTTC
CASSDQTTTNYGYTF